This entry concerns a single TCR beta chain. Some clones are missing from TCRdb's copy, which holds only in-frame ones; the method was immunoSEQ multiplex PCR. Here the sample spans around 89,000 clones, roughly 93% being singletons. Researchers took blood at baseline, on cycle 4 day 1, and on cycle 7 day 1. This sample stems from a study of OX40 agonist ivuxolimab in advanced cancers. On the study more broadly: Recorded diagnoses for dose-escalation patients were hepatocellular carcinoma, melanoma, renal cell or head and neck cancer.

The material was CD4+ or CD8+ T cells sorted from blood, obtained in a trial of the OX40 agonist ivuxolimab. The TCR sequence derives from an adult with an advanced solid tumor such as melanoma, head and neck, liver or kidney cancer.

The CDR3 bases are TGTGCCAGCAGTGCGCATCACGACAGGGGGAACACTGAAGCTTTCTTT. Its protein product is CASSAHHDRGNTEAFF. The chain carries TRBV7-9 and TRBJ1-1; 8 nucleotides line up with TRBD1. The trim removed 6 bases at V and 1 base at J, leaving 10 bases unmatched. CDR3 length equals 16 residues. Germline CDR1 SEHNR, CDR2 FQNEAQ (reference sequence).